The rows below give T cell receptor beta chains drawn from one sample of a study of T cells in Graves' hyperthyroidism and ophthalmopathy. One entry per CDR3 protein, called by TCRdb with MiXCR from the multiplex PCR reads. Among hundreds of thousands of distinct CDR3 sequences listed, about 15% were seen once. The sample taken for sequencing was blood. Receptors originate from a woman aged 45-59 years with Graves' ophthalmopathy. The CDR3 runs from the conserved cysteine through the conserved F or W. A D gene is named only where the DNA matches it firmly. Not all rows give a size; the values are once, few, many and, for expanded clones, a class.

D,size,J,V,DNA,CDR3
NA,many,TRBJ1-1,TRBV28,TGTGCCAGCTGGAGAGGGGGGACTGAAGCTTTCTTT,CASWRGGTEAFF
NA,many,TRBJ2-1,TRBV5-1,TGCGCCAGCAGCTTGAGTTCCGGGACTCACAATGAGCAGTTCTTC,CASSLSSGTHNEQFF
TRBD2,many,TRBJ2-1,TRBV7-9,TGTGCCAGCAGCTCATATCGACTAGCGGGAGTCGGTGAGCAGTTCTTC,CASSSYRLAGVGEQFF
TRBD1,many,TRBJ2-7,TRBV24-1,TGTGCCACCAGTGACCGGGACAGGGCTATGGACGAGCAGTACTTC,CATSDRDRAMDEQYF
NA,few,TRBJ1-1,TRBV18,TGTGCCAGCTCCTTCGGGGAGAATGAAGCTTTCTTT,CASSFGENEAFF
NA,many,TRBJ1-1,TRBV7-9,TGTGCCAGCAGCTTAGAGGGGGAGGGCACTGAAGCTTTCTTT,CASSLEGEGTEAFF
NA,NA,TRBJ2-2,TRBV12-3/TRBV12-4,TGTGCCAGCAGTTATGGCTTTTCGGAGCTGTCTTTT,CASSYGFSELSF
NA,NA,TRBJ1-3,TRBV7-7,TGTGCTAGCAGTCCAGGACTTTCCCACTCTGGAAACACCATATATTTT,CASSPGLSHSGNTIYF
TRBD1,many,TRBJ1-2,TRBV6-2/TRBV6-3,TGTGCCAGCAGGACAGGGGGCGCATCGAAAGCTAACTATGGCTACACCTTC,CASRTGGASKANYGYTF
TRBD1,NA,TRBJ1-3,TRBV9,TGTGCCAGCAGCGGGACAGGGAACTCTGGAAACACCATATATTTT,CASSGTGNSGNTIYF
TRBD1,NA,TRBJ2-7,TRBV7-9,TGTGCCAGCAGCACCTTGACAGGGGGTTACGAGCAGTACTTC,CASSTLTGGYEQYF
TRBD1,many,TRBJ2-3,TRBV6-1,TGTGCCAGCACCCCGGGACAGGGGACAGATACGCAGTATTTT,CASTPGQGTDTQYF
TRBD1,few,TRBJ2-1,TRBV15,TGTGCCACCAGCAGAACGTTCGGACAGGCCGGACCGCAGTTCTTC,CATSRTFGQAGPQFF
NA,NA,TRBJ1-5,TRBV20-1,TGCAGTGCCCCCACAGGAGACAATCAGCCCCAGCATTTT,CSAPTGDNQPQHF
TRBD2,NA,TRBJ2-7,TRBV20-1,TGCAGTGCTAGCCGAGGTTTCCCGGGACTAGCGGGAGGGCCCTCCGAGCAGTACTTC,CSASRGFPGLAGGPSEQYF
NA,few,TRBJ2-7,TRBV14,TGTGCCAGCAGCCTAAAGGGAGGAGGGTACGAGCAGTACTTC,CASSLKGGGYEQYF
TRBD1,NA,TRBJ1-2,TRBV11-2,TGTGCCAGCACTCGGACAGGGCCGGGCTACGGCTACACCTTC,CASTRTGPGYGYTF
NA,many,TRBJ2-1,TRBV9,TGTGCCAGCACCCTTGGAGGGGCAGGAGCCTACAATGAGCAGTTCTTC,CASTLGGAGAYNEQFF
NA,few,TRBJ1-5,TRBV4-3,TGCGCCAGCAGCCTTGTGCCGGGTCCACATCAGCCCCAGCATTTT,CASSLVPGPHQPQHF
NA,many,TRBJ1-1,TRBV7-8,TGTGCCAGCAGCCCGTCAGGGCGGACTGAAGCTTTCTTT,CASSPSGRTEAFF
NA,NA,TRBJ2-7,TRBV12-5,TGTGCTAGTGGTTTGGTGAACGAGCAGTACTTC,CASGLVNEQYF
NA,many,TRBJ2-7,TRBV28,TGTGCCAGCAGTTTCTCGGCCTCCTACGAGCAGTACTTC,CASSFSASYEQYF
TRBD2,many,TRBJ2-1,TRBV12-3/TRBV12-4,TGTGCCAGCAGTTTTGCTAGCGGGGGGCCAAATGAGCAGTTCTTC,CASSFASGGPNEQFF
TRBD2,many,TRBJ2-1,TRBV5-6,TGTGCCAGTATAGCCGCGGGGGTCTACAATGAGCAGTTCTTC,CASIAAGVYNEQFF
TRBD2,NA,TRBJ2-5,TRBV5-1,TGCGCCAGCAGGAACACACTAGCGGCTCAAGAGACCCAGTACTTC,CASRNTLAAQETQYF
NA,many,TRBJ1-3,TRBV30,TGTGCCTGGAGTGTAAAGAACTCTGGAAACACCATATATTTT,CAWSVKNSGNTIYF
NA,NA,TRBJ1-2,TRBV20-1,TGCAGTGCTAGTCTCGGGGAAGGCTATGGCTACACCTTC,CSASLGEGYGYTF
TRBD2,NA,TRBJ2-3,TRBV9,TGTGCCAGCAGCGTAGTCCTTGGCGGGAGTCGAGATACGCAGTATTTT,CASSVVLGGSRDTQYF
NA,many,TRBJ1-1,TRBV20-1,TGCAGTGCTAGGGCGCGGGGGAACACTGAAGCTTTCTTT,CSARARGNTEAFF